These T cell receptor beta chains were read from a single sample in a study of T cell responses to AZD1222 COVID-19 vaccine. Sequencing was performed with immunoSEQ multiplex PCR; in TCRdb, only in-frame clones are kept and a portion is missing. The table shows over 120,000 clones, with 90% to 95% occurring only once. Source: peripheral blood, taken on day 0 of AZD1222 vaccination. Receptor source: an adult in good health. Both conserved end residues are part of each CDR3. The order of the fields is V gene, CDR3 length, D gene, clone size, J gene, CDR3 protein, CDR3 DNA. The D gene is left open where the match is weak. Clone size, where shown, is once, few, many, or a class for clones that have expanded.

V gene: TRBV7-9; CDR3 length: 17; D gene: TRBD1; clone size: -; J gene: TRBJ1-1; CDR3 protein: CASSPGGTGHMNTEAFF; CDR3 DNA: TGTGCCAGCAGCCCAGGGGGGACAGGACACATGAACACTGAAGCTTTCTTT
V gene: TRBV7-2; CDR3 length: 12; D gene: -; clone size: few; J gene: TRBJ2-5; CDR3 protein: CASSLSIETQYF; CDR3 DNA: TGTGCCAGCAGCTTATCTATAGAGACCCAGTACTTC
V gene: TRBV5-6; CDR3 length: 16; D gene: TRBD2; clone size: -; J gene: TRBJ2-5; CDR3 protein: CASSLGAPSGGETQYF; CDR3 DNA: TGTGCCAGCAGCTTGGGGGCACCTAGCGGGGGAGAGACCCAGTACTTC
V gene: TRBV18; CDR3 length: 16; D gene: -; clone size: few; J gene: TRBJ2-2; CDR3 protein: CASSPAAGARPGELFF; CDR3 DNA: TGTGCCAGCTCACCAGCCGCGGGGGCCCGGCCCGGGGAGCTGTTTTTT
V gene: TRBV18; CDR3 length: 17; D gene: TRBD2; clone size: -; J gene: TRBJ2-7; CDR3 protein: CASSEGLAGGSQDEQYF; CDR3 DNA: TGTGCCAGCTCCGAGGGACTAGCGGGGGGGTCGCAAGACGAGCAGTACTTC
V gene: TRBV11-1; CDR3 length: 13; D gene: -; clone size: -; J gene: TRBJ1-1; CDR3 protein: CASSHRVATEAFF; CDR3 DNA: TGTGCCAGCAGCCACAGGGTGGCCACTGAAGCTTTCTTT
V gene: TRBV4-3; CDR3 length: 15; D gene: -; clone size: -; J gene: TRBJ2-7; CDR3 protein: CASSQDRRGGYEQYF; CDR3 DNA: TGCGCCAGCAGCCAAGATAGGCGGGGAGGTTACGAGCAGTACTTC
V gene: TRBV7-3; CDR3 length: 16; D gene: TRBD1; clone size: -; J gene: TRBJ1-5; CDR3 protein: CASRSGTGSRNQPQHF; CDR3 DNA: TGTGCCAGCAGGAGTGGGACAGGGTCGAGAAATCAGCCCCAGCATTTT
V gene: TRBV7-8; CDR3 length: 17; D gene: -; clone size: -; J gene: TRBJ2-3; CDR3 protein: CASSLDGGSTYTDTQYF; CDR3 DNA: TGTGCCAGCAGCTTAGATGGAGGCTCCACTTACACAGATACGCAGTATTTT
V gene: TRBV18; CDR3 length: 14; D gene: TRBD1; clone size: -; J gene: TRBJ2-5; CDR3 protein: CASSPGTGGETQYF; CDR3 DNA: TGTGCCAGCTCACCGGGGACAGGGGGAGAGACCCAGTACTTC
V gene: TRBV28; CDR3 length: 16; D gene: TRBD1; clone size: -; J gene: TRBJ2-3; CDR3 protein: CASSLAGTGGTDTQYF; CDR3 DNA: TGTGCCAGCAGTTTAGCGGGGACAGGGGGGACAGATACGCAGTATTTT
V gene: TRBV9; CDR3 length: 15; D gene: -; clone size: -; J gene: TRBJ1-5; CDR3 protein: CASSMTDNSNQPQHF; CDR3 DNA: TGTGCCAGCAGTATGACAGATAATAGCAATCAGCCCCAGCATTTT
V gene: TRBV6-5; CDR3 length: 13; D gene: -; clone size: -; J gene: TRBJ2-3; CDR3 protein: CASRPGGTDTQYF; CDR3 DNA: TGTGCCAGCAGACCGGGGGGCACAGATACGCAGTATTTT
V gene: TRBV9; CDR3 length: 16; D gene: TRBD2; clone size: -; J gene: TRBJ2-7; CDR3 protein: CASSVGSGGGSYEQYF; CDR3 DNA: TGTGCCAGCAGCGTAGGGAGCGGGGGGGGCTCCTACGAGCAGTACTTC
V gene: TRBV10-1; CDR3 length: 14; D gene: -; clone size: -; J gene: TRBJ2-5; CDR3 protein: CASSERGEGETQYF; CDR3 DNA: TGCGCCAGCAGTGAGAGGGGGGAGGGGGAGACCCAGTACTTC
V gene: TRBV18; CDR3 length: 13; D gene: TRBD1; clone size: -; J gene: TRBJ2-7; CDR3 protein: CASSWDRGNEQYF; CDR3 DNA: TGTGCCAGCTCATGGGACAGGGGAAACGAGCAGTACTTC
V gene: TRBV11-1; CDR3 length: 13; D gene: -; clone size: -; J gene: TRBJ2-1; CDR3 protein: CASSFFRDNEQFF; CDR3 DNA: TGTGCCAGCAGCTTTTTTAGGGACAATGAGCAGTTCTTC
V gene: TRBV18; CDR3 length: 15; D gene: -; clone size: -; J gene: TRBJ2-1; CDR3 protein: CASSREPSSYNEQFF; CDR3 DNA: TGTGCCAGCTCAAGGGAGCCCAGCTCCTACAATGAGCAGTTCTTC
V gene: TRBV9; CDR3 length: 14; D gene: -; clone size: -; J gene: TRBJ1-1; CDR3 protein: CASSVGQRNTEAFF; CDR3 DNA: TGTGCCAGCAGCGTAGGGCAGAGAAACACTGAAGCTTTCTTT
V gene: TRBV30; CDR3 length: 13; D gene: -; clone size: -; J gene: TRBJ2-1; CDR3 protein: CAWSGTIDNEQFF; CDR3 DNA: TGTGCCTGGTCCGGGACAATAGATAATGAGCAGTTCTTC
V gene: TRBV11-2; CDR3 length: 14; D gene: TRBD1; clone size: -; J gene: TRBJ2-5; CDR3 protein: CASRPGRGFETQYF; CDR3 DNA: TGTGCCAGCAGACCCGGCAGGGGGTTTGAGACCCAGTACTTC
V gene: TRBV4-1; CDR3 length: 16; D gene: -; clone size: -; J gene: TRBJ1-3; CDR3 protein: CASSQGGIPGGNTIYF; CDR3 DNA: TGCGCCAGCAGCCAAGGGGGAATACCAGGAGGAAACACCATATATTTT
V gene: TRBV3-1/TRBV3-2; CDR3 length: 16; D gene: TRBD1; clone size: -; J gene: TRBJ2-3; CDR3 protein: CASSQSQGTLTDTQYF; CDR3 DNA: TGTGCCAGCAGCCAATCACAGGGGACCCTCACAGATACGCAGTATTTT
V gene: TRBV5-1; CDR3 length: 15; D gene: -; clone size: -; J gene: TRBJ1-2; CDR3 protein: CASSPRGESIYGYTF; CDR3 DNA: TGCGCCAGCAGCCCCCGGGGGGAATCAATCTATGGCTACACCTTC
V gene: TRBV7-2; CDR3 length: 16; D gene: -; clone size: -; J gene: TRBJ1-3; CDR3 protein: CASSPTTVPLGNTIYF; CDR3 DNA: TGTGCCAGCAGCCCAACGACAGTCCCTCTTGGAAACACCATATATTTT
V gene: TRBV6-5; CDR3 length: 16; D gene: -; clone size: once; J gene: TRBJ2-7; CDR3 protein: CASSLPFRADAYEQYF; CDR3 DNA: TGTGCCAGCAGTTTACCGTTCCGGGCCGACGCCTACGAGCAGTACTTC
V gene: TRBV5-1; CDR3 length: 17; D gene: TRBD2; clone size: -; J gene: TRBJ2-5; CDR3 protein: CASSLGTSGGFQETQYF; CDR3 DNA: TGCGCCAGCAGCTTGGGGACTAGCGGGGGGTTCCAAGAGACCCAGTACTTC
V gene: TRBV6-5; CDR3 length: 13; D gene: -; clone size: once; J gene: TRBJ1-1; CDR3 protein: CASSYTEGTEAFF; CDR3 DNA: TGTGCCAGCAGTTACACGGAGGGCACTGAAGCTTTCTTT
V gene: TRBV2; CDR3 length: 14; D gene: -; clone size: -; J gene: TRBJ1-5; CDR3 protein: CASSEVVESQPQHF; CDR3 DNA: TGTGCCAGCAGTGAAGTGGTGGAAAGTCAGCCCCAGCATTTT
V gene: TRBV15; CDR3 length: 18; D gene: -; clone size: -; J gene: TRBJ1-1; CDR3 protein: CATSRGYGIPDESTEAFF; CDR3 DNA: TGTGCCACCAGCAGAGGATACGGGATCCCCGACGAGAGCACTGAAGCTTTCTTT
V gene: TRBV20-1; CDR3 length: 11; D gene: -; clone size: once; J gene: TRBJ2-1; CDR3 protein: CSARDSDEQFF; CDR3 DNA: TGCAGTGCTAGAGATAGCGATGAGCAGTTCTTC
V gene: TRBV19; CDR3 length: 15; D gene: TRBD1; clone size: -; J gene: TRBJ1-6; CDR3 protein: CASSITQGGNSPLHF; CDR3 DNA: TGTGCCAGTAGTATAACCCAGGGGGGGAATTCACCCCTCCACTTT
V gene: TRBV7-2; CDR3 length: 16; D gene: TRBD1; clone size: once; J gene: TRBJ1-2; CDR3 protein: CASSLWTGTGGVGYTF; CDR3 DNA: TGTGCCAGCAGCTTATGGACCGGGACAGGGGGCGTTGGCTACACCTTC
V gene: TRBV2; CDR3 length: 16; D gene: TRBD1; clone size: -; J gene: TRBJ1-1; CDR3 protein: CASRWDRGWMNTEAFF; CDR3 DNA: TGTGCCAGCCGATGGGACAGGGGATGGATGAACACTGAAGCTTTCTTT
V gene: TRBV27; CDR3 length: 15; D gene: -; clone size: -; J gene: TRBJ2-7; CDR3 protein: CASSLSRQGGYEQYF; CDR3 DNA: TGTGCCAGCAGTTTATCACGGCAGGGTGGCTACGAGCAGTACTTC
V gene: TRBV9; CDR3 length: 13; D gene: TRBD1; clone size: -; J gene: TRBJ2-3; CDR3 protein: CASSGTGYDTQYF; CDR3 DNA: TGTGCCAGCAGCGGGACAGGGTACGATACGCAGTATTTT
V gene: TRBV4-1; CDR3 length: 15; D gene: TRBD1; clone size: -; J gene: TRBJ1-5; CDR3 protein: CASRTGPYSNQPQHF; CDR3 DNA: TGCGCCAGTCGGACAGGACCTTATAGCAATCAGCCCCAGCATTTT
V gene: TRBV6-2/TRBV6-3; CDR3 length: 13; D gene: TRBD2; clone size: -; J gene: TRBJ2-1; CDR3 protein: CASSPRRGGRQFF; CDR3 DNA: TGTGCCAGCAGCCCCCGCCGGGGAGGGAGGCAGTTCTTC
V gene: TRBV13; CDR3 length: 16; D gene: TRBD1; clone size: -; J gene: TRBJ1-4; CDR3 protein: CASRTGEGRENEKLFF; CDR3 DNA: TGTGCCAGCAGGACAGGGGAAGGACGGGAAAATGAAAAACTGTTTTTT
V gene: TRBV7-6; CDR3 length: 12; D gene: -; clone size: -; J gene: TRBJ1-3; CDR3 protein: CASKGSGNTIYF; CDR3 DNA: TGTGCCAGCAAGGGATCTGGAAACACCATATATTTT
V gene: TRBV15; CDR3 length: 18; D gene: -; clone size: -; J gene: TRBJ2-3; CDR3 protein: CATSRGGGRGDGRDTQYF; CDR3 DNA: TGTGCCACCAGTAGAGGAGGAGGCAGGGGAGATGGTAGAGATACGCAGTATTTT
V gene: TRBV4-1; CDR3 length: 16; D gene: TRBD1; clone size: -; J gene: TRBJ2-1; CDR3 protein: CASSPQQGTSSGEQFF; CDR3 DNA: TGCGCCAGCAGCCCCCAACAGGGGACCTCTTCGGGTGAGCAGTTCTTC
V gene: TRBV11-2; CDR3 length: 18; D gene: TRBD1; clone size: -; J gene: TRBJ1-2; CDR3 protein: CASSFSFRRSGGNYGYTF; CDR3 DNA: TGTGCCAGCAGCTTCAGTTTTCGGAGGTCAGGGGGTAACTATGGCTACACCTTC
V gene: TRBV5-1; CDR3 length: 16; D gene: -; clone size: -; J gene: TRBJ1-6; CDR3 protein: CASSHNHRDAASPLHF; CDR3 DNA: TGCGCCAGCAGCCACAACCACCGGGACGCAGCTTCACCCCTCCACTTT
V gene: TRBV9; CDR3 length: 16; D gene: TRBD1; clone size: -; J gene: TRBJ2-3; CDR3 protein: CASRETGDQITDTQYF; CDR3 DNA: TGTGCCAGCAGAGAAACAGGGGACCAGATCACAGATACGCAGTATTTT
V gene: TRBV5-4; CDR3 length: 16; D gene: TRBD1; clone size: -; J gene: TRBJ1-1; CDR3 protein: CASSLGGRTGGTEAFF; CDR3 DNA: TGTGCCAGCAGCTTGGGAGGTCGGACAGGGGGCACTGAAGCTTTCTTT
V gene: TRBV6-1; CDR3 length: 13; D gene: -; clone size: few; J gene: TRBJ1-1; CDR3 protein: CASSEGGFTEAFF; CDR3 DNA: TGTGCCAGCAGTGAAGGTGGGTTTACTGAAGCTTTCTTT
V gene: TRBV11-3; CDR3 length: 13; D gene: -; clone size: -; J gene: TRBJ2-5; CDR3 protein: CASSRRQEGSINF; CDR3 DNA: TGTGCCAGCAGCAGGCGACAGGAAGGGTCCATCAACTTC
V gene: TRBV4-2; CDR3 length: 17; D gene: -; clone size: once; J gene: TRBJ2-7; CDR3 protein: CASSHPTLGSQSYEQYF; CDR3 DNA: TGTGCCAGCAGCCACCCGACCTTGGGCAGCCAGTCCTACGAGCAGTACTTC
V gene: TRBV20-1; CDR3 length: 11; D gene: -; clone size: -; J gene: TRBJ2-7; CDR3 protein: CSARDAYEQYF; CDR3 DNA: TGCAGTGCTAGAGATGCCTACGAGCAGTACTTC
V gene: TRBV10-3; CDR3 length: 13; D gene: -; clone size: -; J gene: TRBJ1-5; CDR3 protein: CAISESLDQPQHF; CDR3 DNA: TGTGCCATCAGTGAATCCCTCGATCAGCCCCAGCATTTT
V gene: TRBV18; CDR3 length: 15; D gene: -; clone size: -; J gene: TRBJ2-7; CDR3 protein: CASFLDGSDSYEQYF; CDR3 DNA: TGTGCCAGCTTCCTCGACGGGTCGGATTCCTACGAGCAGTACTTC